This T cell receptor beta chain was captured in a study of cytomegalovirus exposure and HLA in healthy donors. At the level of the study: Earlier, 150 million to 200 million T cells were analyzed, and 117 million unique TCR beta sequences were found among them. Overall study findings and caveats: The authors reported that TCR beta sequences could predict HLA-A and HLA-B alleles. These predictions were accurate for most subjects in the first cohort. TRBV6-2, TRBV6-3 and some other V segments were excluded as indistinguishable. Later analysis placed DRB1 highest and HLA-C lowest in TCR association rates, which differed by HLA locus.

Primers included in the PCR were 60 Vbeta and 13 Jbeta primers. TCRdb's table, derived via immunoSEQ multiplex PCR, lists solely in-frame clones and lacks some. The repertoire holds approximately 150,000 clones, with about 80% as singletons. For this clone: Its cognate antigen is unknown.

This CDR3 comprises 15 residues. V lost 6 bases, J lost 6 bases, and 12 bases stayed unmatched. The germline V gene has CDR1 MNHEY and CDR2 SVGAGI. This chain links TRBV6-5 with TRBJ1-2; TRBD1 agrees at 8 bases. The sequenced sample was PBMCs. The receptor's source is a man aged 18-30 years in good health and CMV-seropositive. CDR3 DNA: TGTGCCAGCAGGAGAGGACCGGACAGGGAAGATGGCTACACCTTC. It is translated as CASRRGPDREDGYTF.